These 27 T cell receptor beta chains were all obtained from the same sample, sequenced in a study of CD8 T cells in ankylosing spondylitis. MiXCR, run by TCRdb on the 5' RACE reads, gives a single entry per CDR3 protein. The data contain about 130,000 distinct CDR3 sequences, approximately 10% of them singletons. Specimen: blood, either unsorted or a sorted T cell fraction (not recorded which). These receptors were collected from a male donor with ankylosing spondylitis or in good health (not recorded which).

In this sample, this clonotype turned up a few times. The CDR3 DNA reads as TGTGCCACCACTAACACTGAAGCTTTCTTT. Its translation: CATTNTEAFF. The gene calls are TRBV24-1 and TRBJ1-1, with D hard to call. CDR3 length: 10 amino acids. CDR1 and CDR2 (germline): KGHDR, SFDVKD. The V gene lost 8 bases and the J gene lost 2 bases, with 2 bases spanning the gap.

This clonotype has at least ten counts. The chain carries TRBV5-1 and TRBJ2-3; 12 nucleotides agree with TRBD1. The germline V gene encodes CDR1 SGHRS and CDR2 YFSETQ. V shed 5 bases and J 6 bases; nucleotides not matched to a gene: 10. The CDR3 totals 16 residues. The DNA for the CDR3 is TGCGCCAGCAGTCGGATCCGGGACAGGGGGCTTGATACGCAGTATTTT. Its translation is CASSRIRDRGLDTQYF.

The chain uses TRBV29-1 and TRBJ2-3; possibly TRBD1 for D (5 bases). Trimming pared 6 bases from V and 5 bases from J, leaving 12 bases between. The CDR3 is 12 amino acids. Germline CDR1 SQVTM, CDR2 ANQGSEA. Written as DNA, the CDR3 is TGCAGCGTGAAACAGGATCTAGATACGCAGTATTTT. This sequence encodes CSVKQDLDTQYF.

This clonotype was counted ten times or more. CDR3 region: CASSSDLAANIQYF. CDR3 sequence (DNA): TGTGCCAGCAGCTCGGACTTGGCGGCGAACATTCAGTACTTC. The chain recombines TRBV14 with TRBJ2-4; TRBD2 might be the D (5 bases). This CDR3 is built from 14 residues. CDR1 SGHDN and CDR2 FVKESK come from the germline V gene. Trimming removed 5 bases at V and 7 bases at J, with 15 bases between. The entire variable domain, with the rest obtained from reference TRBV14 and TRBJ2-4, is as follows: EAGVTQFPSHSVIEKGQTVTLRCDPISGHDNLYWYRRVMGKEIKFLLHFVKESKQDESGMPNNRFLAERTGGTYSTLKVQPAELEDSGVYFCASSSDLAANIQYFGAGTRLSVL.

This clonotype was observed many times. V and J are TRBV5-1 and TRBJ2-5; 11 bases are a match to TRBD2. The CDR3 is 17 residues long. J gave up 2 bases and V 3 bases, and 9 bases lay outside the gene matches. Germline values: CDR1 SGHRS, CDR2 YFSETQ. The CDR3: CASSSRGLADPQETQYF. The CDR3, as DNA: TGCGCCAGCAGCTCCCGGGGACTAGCGGATCCTCAAGAGACCCAGTACTTC.

This clonotype appeared many times. The rearrangement joins TRBV7-9 to TRBJ2-6; the D is unclear. The CDR3 has 16 amino acids. V was shortened by 3 bases and J by 0 bases, with 9 bases between the two germline ends. Germline values: CDR1 SEHNR, CDR2 FQNEAQ (reference sequence). Here the CDR3 DNA reads TGTGCCAGCAGCTTGTTAATGCTCTCTGGGGCCAACGTCCTGACTTTC. It codes for CASSLLMLSGANVLTF.

This clonotype was found many times. The gene calls are TRBV27 and TRBJ1-1; D unclear. Trimming stripped 0 bases from V and 7 bases from J, with 9 bases between. The germline V gene encodes CDR1 MNHEY and CDR2 SMNVEV (reference sequence). This CDR3 spans 13 amino acids. CDR3 coding DNA: TGTGCCAGCAGTTTATCCTCCGGGCTTGAAGCTTTCTTT. Its protein product is CASSLSSGLEAFF.

The chain is built from TRBV5-1 and TRBJ2-1; 8 positions agree with TRBD2. This CDR3 is 20 amino acids long. Per the germline V gene, CDR1 is SGHRS and CDR2 is YFSETQ. V shed 0 bases and J 1 base; nucleotides not matched to a gene: 15. CDR3 sequence reads: CASSLGVRGEGRRSYNEQFF. The CDR3 DNA reads TGCGCCAGCAGCTTGGGTGTGCGGGGGGAGGGCCGGAGGTCCTACAATGAGCAGTTCTTC.

This clonotype has more than one count but fewer than ten. This chain links TRBV12-3 or TRBV12-4 with TRBJ2-7; D is possibly TRBD2 (5 bases). V was pared by 6 bases and J by 7 bases, with 10 bases between. The CDR3 runs 11 residues. This CDR3 is CASSPGGEQYF. The CDR3 DNA follows: TGTGCCAGCAGCCCAGGAGGTGAGCAGTACTTC.

This clonotype was picked up many times. V is TRBV28 and J is TRBJ2-3, with D possibly being TRBD2 (5 bases). The CDR3 consists of 14 residues. CDR1 is MDHEN and CDR2 is SYDVKM in the germline V gene. Between the trimmed V and J ends, which lost 6 bases and 11 bases, there was a span of 21 bases. CDR3 sequence: CASSTPALAGVQYF. CDR3 DNA: TGTGCCAGCAGCACCCCGGCCCTCGCGGGTGTGCAGTATTTT.

The chain joins TRBV30 to TRBJ1-3, with no clear D. There are 15 residues in the CDR3. From germline, CDR1 is GTSNPN and CDR2 SVGIG (reference sequence). Trimming took off 0 bases at V and 1 base at J, with 10 bases between the two ends. In DNA, the CDR3 is TGTGCCTGGAGTGTACCGGAAAGGTCTGGAAACACCATATATTTT. Its protein product is CAWSVPERSGNTIYF.

The sample holds a few counts of this clonotype. The chain employs TRBV6-5 and TRBJ2-7; D is perhaps TRBD1 or TRBD2 (5 bases each). The CDR3 is 14 residues long. Trimming left V 2 bases short and J 9 bases short, with 17 bases between. Germline values: CDR1 MNHEY, CDR2 SVGAGI. CDR3 residues: CASSYGLRDLGQYF. DNA of the CDR3: TGTGCCAGCAGTTACGGACTCAGGGATTTAGGGCAGTACTTC.

This clonotype occurred many times. The V call is TRBV6-1, the J call TRBJ1-5; the D is unclear. Germline values: CDR1 MNHNS, CDR2 SASEGT. This CDR3 contains 16 residues. Trimming took 1 base from V and 4 from J, leaving 14 bases between them. The CDR3 loop is CASSEVEGLWNQPQHF. The CDR3, as DNA: TGTGCCAGCAGTGAAGTTGAGGGTCTCTGGAATCAGCCCCAGCATTTT.

A note on this clonotype: A much larger clone differs from this one at a single base, so this may be a read error. The chain recombines TRBV12-3 or TRBV12-4 with TRBJ2-7; TRBD2 matches 11 bases. The CDR3 length is 15 residues. V dropped 8 bases and J dropped 3; count of bases not matched to a gene: 9. CDR3 amino acids: CASGKKLAGVYEQYF. Here the CDR3 DNA reads TGTGCCAGCGGCAAGAAACTAGCGGGAGTCTACGAGCAGTACTTC.

The chain carries TRBV11-2 and TRBJ2-6; D unclear. This CDR3 contains 14 residues. Trimming shortened V by 5 bases and J by 4 bases, and 9 bases separated the two germline ends. Germline V gene lookup returns CDR1 SGHAT and CDR2 FQNNGV. The CDR3 here is CASSLVRGANVLTF. The CDR3 nucleotides are TGTGCCAGCAGCCTCGTTAGAGGGGCCAACGTCCTGACTTTC. The full variable domain, in which reference TRBV11-2 and TRBJ2-6 provide the parts outside the CDR3, is EAGVAQSPRYKIIEKRQSVAFWCNPISGHATLYWYQQILGQGPKLLIQFQNNGVVDDSQLPKDRFSAERLKGVDSTLKIQPAKLEDSAVYLCASSLVRGANVLTFGAGSRLTVL.

This clonotype was detected ten times or more. The chain employs TRBV7-8 and TRBJ2-7; unclear D gene. Deletions cut 2 bases from V and 0 bases from J, with 5 bases between. CDR1 and CDR2 from the germline V gene are SGHVS and FQNEAQ. CDR3 length equals 13 residues. In DNA, the CDR3 is TGTGCCAGCAGCTTATTATACTCCTACGAGCAGTACTTC. The encoded protein is CASSLLYSYEQYF.

At least ten counts were recorded for this clonotype. This chain joins TRBV11-1 and TRBJ2-5; tentatively, D is TRBD2 (6 bases). The CDR3 runs 16 residues. Trimming removed 1 base from V and 1 base from J, with 13 bases in between. In germline, CDR1 is SGHAT, CDR2 FQDESV (reference sequence). In nucleotides, the CDR3 is TGTGCCAGCAGCTTAGGGGCAGGGAGGACCCAAGAGACCCAGTACTTC. It codes for CASSLGAGRTQETQYF.

In its sample, this clonotype was seen many times. The chain uses TRBV5-1 and TRBJ1-5; D is uncertain. CDR1 and CDR2 (germline): SGHRS, YFSETQ. Trimming removed 2 bases from V and 1 base from J, with 13 bases in between. The CDR3 sequence is 16 residues long. The CDR3 sequence: CASSLLPGGSNQPQHF. The DNA of the CDR3 is TGCGCCAGCAGCTTACTTCCGGGAGGGAGCAATCAGCCCCAGCATTTT.

This clonotype was detected a few times. The chain combines TRBV7-2 with TRBJ2-7; 10 positions match TRBD2. The V gene's germline CDR1 is SGHTA and CDR2 FQGNSA. V shed 4 bases and J 2 bases; nucleotides not matched to a gene: 5. The CDR3 runs 15 residues. CDR3 sequence: CASSSLAGGAYEQYF. The CDR3 nucleotides read TGTGCCAGCAGCTCTTTAGCGGGAGGAGCCTACGAGCAGTACTTC. Variable domain in full (rest from reference TRBV7-2 and TRBJ2-7): GAGVSQSPSNKVTEKGKDVELRCDPISGHTALYWYRQSLGQGLEFLIYFQGNSAPDKSGLPSDRFSAERTGGSVSTLTIQRTQQEDSAVYLCASSSLAGGAYEQYFGPGTRLTVT.

Many counts were recorded for this clonotype. The CDR3 protein is CASSSLSEQYF. For the CDR3, the DNA is TGTGCCAGCAGTTCCCTTTCCGAGCAGTACTTC. The chain combines TRBV12-3 or TRBV12-4 with TRBJ2-7; no definite D call. The V and J ends lost 4 bases and 6 bases respectively, with 7 bases between them. This CDR3 is built from 11 residues.

This clonotype has a count of ten or more. V gene TRBV29-1 combines with J gene TRBJ2-5; a possible D gene is TRBD2 (5 bases). Per germline, CDR1 SQVTM and CDR2 ANQGSEA. This CDR3 has 13 amino acids. Trimming took 4 bases from V and 5 from J, leaving 14 bases between them. The CDR3 sequence: CSVVSGYTETQYF. CDR3 in DNA: TGCAGCGTTGTATCGGGGTATACGGAGACCCAGTACTTC. The full variable domain, with the rest looked up from reference TRBV29-1 and TRBJ2-5, is SAVISQKPSRDICQRGTSLTIQCQVDSQVTMMFWYRQQPGQSLTLIATANQGSEATYESGFVIDKFPISRPNLTFSTLTVSNMSPEDSSIYLCSVVSGYTETQYFGPGTRLLVL.

This clonotype came up many times. The V gene is TRBV5-1, the J gene TRBJ2-5, with 9 bases lining up with TRBD2. This CDR3 spans 15 amino acids. Germline assignment: CDR1 SGHRS and CDR2 YFSETQ. V lost 0 bases and J lost 2; bases outside the gene matches: 2. The CDR3 DNA is TGCGCCAGCAGCTTGGGGACTAGCGATCAAGAGACCCAGTACTTC. Protein product: CASSLGTSDQETQYF.

This clonotype was found many times. This rearrangement joins TRBV6-5 to TRBJ2-1; 8 bases align to TRBD2. Germline V lookup: CDR1 MNHEY, CDR2 SVGAGI. After removal of 3 bases from V and 6 bases from J, the junction contained 10 bases not matched to a gene. There are 16 residues in the CDR3. The CDR3 here is CASSYQASGFRNEQFF. The CDR3 DNA reads as TGTGCCAGCAGTTATCAGGCTAGCGGGTTCCGCAATGAGCAGTTCTTC.

This clonotype was detected many times. The chain is built from TRBV5-1 and TRBJ2-6, with 9 positions matching TRBD1. J lost 1 base, V lost 0 bases, and 5 bases had no gene match. CDR3 length equals 18 residues. Germline V CDR1 and CDR2: SGHRS, YFSETQ. CDR3 sequence: CASSLGDRATSGANVLTF. DNA of the CDR3: TGCGCCAGCAGCTTGGGGGACAGGGCAACTTCTGGGGCCAACGTCCTGACTTTC.

This clonotype was observed at least ten times. The chain combines TRBV4-2 with TRBJ2-3; D gene unclear. V gave up 0 bases and J gave up 3 bases, with 7 bases separating them. The V gene's germline CDR1 is LGHNA and CDR2 YNFKEQ. CDR3 length: 14 residues. The CDR3 reads CASSQESETDTQYF. The CDR3 coding sequence is TGTGCCAGCAGCCAAGAATCCGAAACAGATACGCAGTATTTT.

This clonotype was recorded at least ten times. This chain links TRBV6-1 with TRBJ2-7; TRBD2 matches at 11 bases. V gave up 5 bases and J gave up 3 bases; unmatched junction bases: 15. The CDR3 is made up of 18 amino acids. Germline-derived CDR1 and CDR2 are MNHNS and SASEGT. The chain's CDR3 is CASSPTRLAGTRFYEQYF. The CDR3 coding sequence is TGTGCCAGCAGTCCCACCCGACTAGCGGGGACACGATTCTACGAGCAGTACTTC.

This clonotype has at least ten counts. CDR3 amino acids: CASSSPGTSGANTGELFF. CDR3 bases: TGTGCCAGCAGCTCCCCCGGGACTAGCGGGGCGAACACCGGGGAGCTGTTTTTT. This chain links TRBV11-2 with TRBJ2-2; 13 bases are a match to TRBD2. Germline-derived CDR1 and CDR2 are SGHAT and FQNNGV. J was trimmed by 0 bases and V by 4 bases; bases with no gene match: 5. The CDR3 extends over 18 amino acids.